One TCR beta chain is described in this entry. Antigen: not known. Sequencing used immunoSEQ multiplex PCR; TCRdb keeps in-frame clones, though not all of them. Found here are 75,000 to 100,000 clones, 80% to 95% of them singletons; the top ten hold about 16%. V lost 0 bases, J lost 6 bases, and 12 bases lay in between. Germline V gene data show CDR1 as SGHRS and CDR2 as YFSETQ. The CDR3 is 14 residues long. The data were taken from a study of graft-versus-host responses after intestinal transplantation. At the level of the study: Recipients across the board were started on anti-thymocyte globulin induction, then kept on tacrolimus and steroids for 2 to 4 years.

Study findings and constraints: Recipient marrow harbored GvH clones, some of which surfaced first in ileum or blood. Within allografts, high graft-versus-host to host-versus-graft clonal ratios were seen among patients with graft-donor T cell macrochimerism. Declines in HvG clones occurring early post-transplant were associated with peak circulating GvH clone levels.

This clonotype was obtained from a human patient who received an intestinal transplant, so some T cells may come from the graft donor. Sequencing was performed on PBMCs, taken about 460 days after intestinal transplant. V usage is TRBV5-1 and J usage is TRBJ1-1; D perhaps matches TRBD1 (5 bases). CDR3 nucleotides: TGCGCCAGCAGCTTGGGGCAGGGAAGCGCTGAAGCTTTCTTT. The encoded protein is CASSLGQGSAEAFF.